A selection of T cell receptor beta chains follows, all from one sample in a study of cytomegalovirus exposure and HLA in healthy donors. The data were produced by immunoSEQ multiplex PCR, yet TCRdb's version contains in-frame clones alone and is incomplete. The table records tens of thousands of clones, 85% to 95% of them present only once. The source material was PBMCs. These receptors were taken from a woman aged 18-29 years in good health and CMV-seronegative. Each CDR3 is given with its conserved first and last residue. The D gene is left open where the match is weak. Where a row states a size, it is once, few, many or the class of an expanded clone; other rows omit it.

D: TRBD1
V: TRBV19
J: TRBJ1-2
size: -
CDR3: CASSIPGQGNKNYGYTF
DNA: TGTGCCAGTAGTATTCCCGGACAGGGGAATAAGAACTATGGCTACACCTTC

D: -
V: TRBV11-2
J: TRBJ2-7
size: -
CDR3: CASSHGTGTYEQYF
DNA: TGTGCCAGCAGCCATGGTACAGGGACCTACGAGCAGTACTTC

D: TRBD1
V: TRBV30
J: TRBJ1-2
size: -
CDR3: CAWSPSGTGWTF
DNA: TGTGCCTGGAGTCCATCCGGGACAGGGTGGACCTTC

D: TRBD2
V: TRBV9
J: TRBJ2-1
size: -
CDR3: CASSVTGGPNEQFF
DNA: TGTGCCAGCAGCGTAACGGGGGGGCCAAATGAGCAGTTCTTC

D: TRBD2
V: TRBV7-9
J: TRBJ2-1
size: -
CDR3: CASSKPSGGAFNEQFF
DNA: TGTGCCAGCAGCAAACCGAGCGGGGGGGCCTTCAATGAGCAGTTCTTC

D: -
V: TRBV29-1
J: TRBJ2-1
size: -
CDR3: CSVEESRPGLYNEQFF
DNA: TGCAGCGTTGAGGAAAGTCGGCCAGGGCTCTACAATGAGCAGTTCTTC

D: -
V: TRBV19
J: TRBJ1-2
size: -
CDR3: CASRIHRTENYGYTF
DNA: TGTGCCAGTAGAATACACAGGACGGAAAACTATGGCTACACCTTC

D: TRBD1
V: TRBV7-8
J: TRBJ2-7
size: -
CDR3: CASRGGDRGNEQYF
DNA: TGTGCCAGCAGGGGAGGGGACAGGGGTAACGAGCAGTACTTC

D: TRBD1
V: TRBV10-3
J: TRBJ2-1
size: -
CDR3: CAISELDRGRNEQFF
DNA: TGTGCCATCAGTGAGCTGGACAGGGGGCGGAATGAGCAGTTCTTC

D: -
V: TRBV4-1
J: TRBJ1-1
size: -
CDR3: CASSHRIPGGGDTEAFF
DNA: TGCGCCAGCAGCCATAGAATCCCGGGGGGAGGAGACACTGAAGCTTTCTTT

D: -
V: TRBV11-3
J: TRBJ1-4
size: -
CDR3: CASSLGEEKLFF
DNA: TGTGCCAGCAGCTTAGGCGAAGAAAAACTGTTTTTT

D: TRBD1
V: TRBV6-5
J: TRBJ2-7
size: once
CDR3: CASSLSDRVYEQYF
DNA: TGTGCCAGCAGTTTGAGTGACAGGGTCTACGAGCAGTACTTC

D: -
V: TRBV6-5
J: TRBJ1-4
size: -
CDR3: CASSYEGTNEKLFF
DNA: TGTGCCAGCAGTTACGAGGGAACTAATGAAAAACTGTTTTTT

D: -
V: TRBV7-9
J: TRBJ2-5
size: -
CDR3: CASSLGRILSLQETQYF
DNA: TGTGCCAGCAGCCTGGGGAGGATTTTAAGTTTACAAGAGACCCAGTACTTC

D: -
V: TRBV19
J: TRBJ1-5
size: -
CDR3: CASHRTGGGIDQPQHF
DNA: TGTGCCAGTCACCGGACGGGGGGAGGAATCGATCAGCCCCAGCATTTT

D: TRBD1
V: TRBV11-3
J: TRBJ2-1
size: -
CDR3: CASTDRDRDNEQFF
DNA: TGTGCCAGCACCGACCGGGACAGGGACAATGAGCAGTTCTTC

D: TRBD1
V: TRBV19
J: TRBJ1-1
size: -
CDR3: CASSNMGQGGTEAFF
DNA: TGTGCCAGTAGTAACATGGGACAGGGGGGCACTGAAGCTTTCTTT

D: -
V: TRBV5-4
J: TRBJ1-2
size: -
CDR3: CATQGPSGKLAYGYTF
DNA: TGTGCCACCCAGGGGCCTTCAGGGAAGCTAGCCTATGGCTACACCTTC

D: -
V: TRBV27
J: TRBJ1-6
size: -
CDR3: CASSLHEGTYNSPLHF
DNA: TGTGCCAGCAGTTTACACGAGGGTACCTATAATTCACCCCTCCACTTT

D: -
V: TRBV5-4
J: TRBJ1-2
size: -
CDR3: CASSNEDSYYGYTF
DNA: TGTGCCAGCAGTAATGAGGACAGCTACTATGGCTACACCTTC

D: -
V: TRBV19
J: TRBJ1-1
size: once
CDR3: CASCGRDTEAFF
DNA: TGTGCCAGTTGTGGGCGGGACACTGAAGCTTTCTTT

D: TRBD1
V: TRBV6-5
J: TRBJ1-1
size: -
CDR3: CASSYGPQGGTEAFF
DNA: TGTGCCAGCAGTTACGGCCCCCAGGGGGGCACTGAAGCTTTCTTT

D: TRBD1
V: TRBV5-6
J: TRBJ1-4
size: -
CDR3: CASSPGTENEKLFF
DNA: TGTGCCAGCAGCCCCGGGACAGAGAATGAAAAACTGTTTTTT

D: -
V: TRBV29-1
J: TRBJ2-1
size: -
CDR3: CSLAPGPYNEQFF
DNA: TGCAGCTTGGCCCCGGGTCCCTACAATGAGCAGTTCTTC

D: -
V: TRBV4-2
J: TRBJ2-3
size: -
CDR3: CASSQDVRPDTQYF
DNA: TGTGCCAGCAGCCAAGATGTGAGGCCAGATACGCAGTATTTT

D: TRBD2
V: TRBV5-1
J: TRBJ2-3
size: -
CDR3: CASSLAGVADTQYF
DNA: TGCGCCAGCAGCTTAGCGGGGGTGGCAGATACGCAGTATTTT

D: -
V: TRBV2
J: TRBJ2-5
size: -
CDR3: CASSGLGTQETQYF
DNA: TGTGCCAGCAGTGGCCTGGGGACTCAAGAGACCCAGTACTTC

D: -
V: TRBV19
J: TRBJ1-1
size: -
CDR3: CASSTLNTEAFF
DNA: TGTGCCAGTAGTACTCTGAACACTGAAGCTTTCTTT

D: TRBD2
V: TRBV5-6
J: TRBJ2-3
size: -
CDR3: CASSGTSGGTDTQYF
DNA: TGTGCCAGCAGCGGGACTAGCGGGGGTACAGATACGCAGTATTTT

D: -
V: TRBV7-9
J: TRBJ2-1
size: -
CDR3: CASSLEGGGMDEQFF
DNA: TGTGCCAGCAGCTTAGAAGGAGGGGGCATGGATGAGCAGTTCTTC

D: -
V: TRBV6-6
J: TRBJ2-1
size: -
CDR3: CASRDTRVGHEQFF
DNA: TGTGCCAGCAGAGACACTAGGGTGGGCCATGAGCAGTTCTTC

D: -
V: TRBV9
J: TRBJ1-5
size: -
CDR3: CASSSEGGANQPQHF
DNA: TGTGCCAGCAGCTCGGAGGGGGGGGCCAATCAGCCCCAGCATTTT

D: -
V: TRBV27
J: TRBJ1-1
size: -
CDR3: CASSLVEGIDAFF
DNA: TGTGCCAGCAGTTTAGTGGAGGGGATAGATGCTTTCTTT

D: TRBD2
V: TRBV4-3
J: TRBJ2-1
size: once
CDR3: CASSQESSGRAKRQFF
DNA: TGCGCCAGCAGCCAAGAGTCTAGCGGGAGGGCCAAAAGGCAGTTCTTC

D: -
V: TRBV20-1
J: TRBJ1-4
size: -
CDR3: CSATDREKLFF
DNA: TGCAGTGCTACCGACAGGGAAAAACTGTTTTTT

D: TRBD1
V: TRBV5-1
J: TRBJ1-5
size: -
CDR3: CASSQGQGASPQHF
DNA: TGCGCCAGCAGCCAGGGACAGGGGGCATCGCCCCAGCATTTT

D: TRBD1
V: TRBV28
J: TRBJ2-5
size: -
CDR3: CASTVTGGKETQYF
DNA: TGTGCCAGCACCGTGACAGGGGGGAAAGAGACCCAGTACTTC

D: -
V: TRBV6-4
J: TRBJ2-1
size: -
CDR3: CASSDSSDKVMNEQFF
DNA: TGTGCCAGCAGTGACTCCTCAGACAAGGTCATGAATGAGCAGTTCTTC

D: TRBD1
V: TRBV29-1
J: TRBJ1-2
size: -
CDR3: CSVAGTADLNYGYTF
DNA: TGCAGCGTGGCCGGGACAGCCGATCTTAACTATGGCTACACCTTC

D: -
V: TRBV5-6
J: TRBJ2-3
size: -
CDR3: CASSLAVGGASTDTQYF
DNA: TGTGCCAGCAGCTTGGCGGTTGGGGGCGCAAGCACAGATACGCAGTATTTT

D: -
V: TRBV9
J: TRBJ1-1
size: -
CDR3: CASSSRGNTEAFF
DNA: TGTGCCAGCAGCTCCAGGGGGAACACTGAAGCTTTCTTT